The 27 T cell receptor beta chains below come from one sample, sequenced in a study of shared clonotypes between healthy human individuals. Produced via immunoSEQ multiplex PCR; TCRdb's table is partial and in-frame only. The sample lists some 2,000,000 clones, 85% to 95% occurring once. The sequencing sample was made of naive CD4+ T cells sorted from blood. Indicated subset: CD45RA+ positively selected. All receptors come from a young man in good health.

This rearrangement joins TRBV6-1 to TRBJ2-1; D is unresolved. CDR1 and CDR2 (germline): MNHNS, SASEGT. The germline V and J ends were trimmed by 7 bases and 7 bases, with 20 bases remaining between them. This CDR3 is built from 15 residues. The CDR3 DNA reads TGTGCCAGCACTAGGAACTATGGTGGTGAAAATGAGCAGTTCTTC. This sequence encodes CASTRNYGGENEQFF.

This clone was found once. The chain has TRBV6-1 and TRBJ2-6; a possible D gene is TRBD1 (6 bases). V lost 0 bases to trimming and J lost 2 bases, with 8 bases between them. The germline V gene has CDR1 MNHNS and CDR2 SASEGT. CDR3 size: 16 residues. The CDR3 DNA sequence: TGTGCCAGCAGTGAAGCACACAGGGCTGGGGCCAACGTCCTGACTTTC. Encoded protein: CASSEAHRAGANVLTF.

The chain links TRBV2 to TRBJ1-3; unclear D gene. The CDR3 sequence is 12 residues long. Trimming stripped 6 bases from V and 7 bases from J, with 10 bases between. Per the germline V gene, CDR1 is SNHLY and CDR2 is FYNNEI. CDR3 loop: CASRATQNTIYF. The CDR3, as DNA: TGTGCCAGCAGGGCCACCCAGAACACCATATATTTT.

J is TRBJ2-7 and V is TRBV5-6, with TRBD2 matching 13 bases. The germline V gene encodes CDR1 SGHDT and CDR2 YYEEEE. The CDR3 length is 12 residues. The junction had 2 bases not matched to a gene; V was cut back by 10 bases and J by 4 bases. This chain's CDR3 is CAAGLAGYEQYF. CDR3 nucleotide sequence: TGTGCCGCGGGACTAGCGGGATACGAGCAGTACTTC.

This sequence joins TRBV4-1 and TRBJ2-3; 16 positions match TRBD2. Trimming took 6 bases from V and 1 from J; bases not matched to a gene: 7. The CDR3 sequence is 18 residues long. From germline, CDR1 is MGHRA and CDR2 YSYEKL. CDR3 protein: CASSSGTSGRAGTDTQYF. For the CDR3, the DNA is TGCGCCAGCAGTTCCGGGACTAGCGGGAGGGCGGGCACAGATACGCAGTATTTT.

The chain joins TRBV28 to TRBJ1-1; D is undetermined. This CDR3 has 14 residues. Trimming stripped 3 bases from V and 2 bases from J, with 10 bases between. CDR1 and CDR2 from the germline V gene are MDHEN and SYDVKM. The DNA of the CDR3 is TGTGCCAGCAGTTTGAGAGGGATCAACACTGAAGCTTTCTTT. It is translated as CASSLRGINTEAFF.

DNA of the CDR3: TGCGCCAGCAGCTTGGACTACCGGGCCGGGTCCTACGAGCAGTACTTC. Translation gives CASSLDYRAGSYEQYF. The chain recombines TRBV5-1 with TRBJ2-7; the D is unclear. This CDR3 is 16 amino acids long. Per the germline V gene, CDR1 is SGHRS and CDR2 is YFSETQ. Trimming left V 0 bases short and J 1 base short, with 14 bases between.

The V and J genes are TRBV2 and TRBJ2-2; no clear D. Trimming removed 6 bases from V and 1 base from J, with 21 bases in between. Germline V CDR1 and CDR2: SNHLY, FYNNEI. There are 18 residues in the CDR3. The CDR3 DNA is TGTGCCAGCAGCGTAACGTCGCGGAGAGCGCTGAACACCGGGGAGCTGTTTTTT. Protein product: CASSVTSRRALNTGELFF.

Here the CDR3 reads CASSKLAANTGELFF. CDR3 DNA sequence: TGTGCCAGCAGCAAACTAGCGGCGAACACCGGGGAGCTGTTTTTT. The chain recombines TRBV5-6 with TRBJ2-2; 8 bases align to TRBD2. V was clipped by 4 bases and J by 0 bases; unmatched bases: 2. This CDR3 is built from 15 residues. From germline, CDR1 is SGHDT and CDR2 YYEEEE. Full variable domain (outside the CDR3, taken from reference TRBV5-6 and TRBJ2-2): DAGVTQSPTHLIKTRGQQVTLRCSPKSGHDTVSWYQQALGQGPQFIFQYYEEEERQRGNFPDRFSGHQFPNYSSELNVNALLLGDSALYLCASSKLAANTGELFFGEGSRLTVL.

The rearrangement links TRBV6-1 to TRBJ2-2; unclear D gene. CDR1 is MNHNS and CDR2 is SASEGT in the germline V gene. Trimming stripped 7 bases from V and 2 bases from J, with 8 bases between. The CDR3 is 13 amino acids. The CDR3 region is CASTPLNTGELFF. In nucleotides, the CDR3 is TGTGCCAGCACCCCACTAAACACCGGGGAGCTGTTTTTT.

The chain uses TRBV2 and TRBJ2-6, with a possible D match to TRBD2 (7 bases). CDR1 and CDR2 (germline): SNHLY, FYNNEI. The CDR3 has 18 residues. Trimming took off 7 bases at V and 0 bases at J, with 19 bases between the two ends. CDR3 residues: CASNRGALPNSGANVLTF. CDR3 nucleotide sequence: TGTGCCAGCAATCGGGGGGCGCTCCCTAACTCTGGGGCCAACGTCCTGACTTTC.

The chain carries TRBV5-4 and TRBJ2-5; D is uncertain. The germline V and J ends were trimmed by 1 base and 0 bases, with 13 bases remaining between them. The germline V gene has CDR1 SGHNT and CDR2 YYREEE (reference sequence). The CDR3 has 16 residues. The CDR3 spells CASSLKLGKYQETQYF. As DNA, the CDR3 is TGTGCCAGCAGCTTGAAGTTGGGGAAGTACCAAGAGACCCAGTACTTC.

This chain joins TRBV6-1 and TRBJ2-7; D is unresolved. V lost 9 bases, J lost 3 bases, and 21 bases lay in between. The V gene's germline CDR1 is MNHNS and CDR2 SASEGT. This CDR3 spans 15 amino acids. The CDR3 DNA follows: TGTGCCAGTAGAGCTTTCGACACATACTACTACGAGCAGTACTTC. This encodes CASRAFDTYYYEQYF.

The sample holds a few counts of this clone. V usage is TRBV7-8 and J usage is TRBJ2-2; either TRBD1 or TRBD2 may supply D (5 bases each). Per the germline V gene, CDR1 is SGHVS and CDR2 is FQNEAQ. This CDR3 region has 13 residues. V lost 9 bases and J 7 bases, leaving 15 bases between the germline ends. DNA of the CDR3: TGTGCCAGTCGTCGGGGCCAGGGCGGGGAGCTGTTTTTT. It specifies CASRRGQGGELFF.

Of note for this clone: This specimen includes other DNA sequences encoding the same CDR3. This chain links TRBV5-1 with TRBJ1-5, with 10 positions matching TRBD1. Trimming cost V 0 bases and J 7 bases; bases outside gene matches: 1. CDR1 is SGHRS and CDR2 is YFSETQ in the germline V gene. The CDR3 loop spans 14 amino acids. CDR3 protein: CASSLGTGGQPQHF. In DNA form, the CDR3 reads TGCGCCAGCAGCTTGGGGACAGGGGGGCAGCCCCAGCATTTT. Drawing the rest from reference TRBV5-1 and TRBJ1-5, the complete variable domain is KAGVTQTPRYLIKTRGQQVTLSCSPISGHRSVSWYQQTPGQGLQFLFEYFSETQRNKGNFPGRFSGRQFSNSRSEMNVSTLELGDSALYLCASSLGTGGQPQHFGDGTRLSIL.

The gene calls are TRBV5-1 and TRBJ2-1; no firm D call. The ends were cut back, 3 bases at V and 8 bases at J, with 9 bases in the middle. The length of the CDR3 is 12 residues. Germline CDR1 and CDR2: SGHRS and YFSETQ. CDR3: CASSSRADEQFF. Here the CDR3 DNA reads TGCGCCAGCAGCTCCCGCGCGGATGAGCAGTTCTTC.

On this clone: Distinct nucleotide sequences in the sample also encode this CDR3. The CDR3 DNA follows: TGTGCCAGCAGCGTAGTGGACTCTGGAAACACCATATATTTT. Protein sequence: CASSVVDSGNTIYF. This chain joins TRBV9 and TRBJ1-3; no definite D call. The CDR3 extends over 14 amino acids. Trimming took 0 bases from V and 0 from J, leaving 4 bases between them. Per the germline V gene, CDR1 is SGDLS and CDR2 is YYNGEE.

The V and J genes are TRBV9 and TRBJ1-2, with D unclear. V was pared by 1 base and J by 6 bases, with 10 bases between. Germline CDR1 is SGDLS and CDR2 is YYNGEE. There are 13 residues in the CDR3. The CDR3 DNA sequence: TGTGCCAGCAGCGTACGGGGAGTGGATGGCTACACCTTC. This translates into CASSVRGVDGYTF. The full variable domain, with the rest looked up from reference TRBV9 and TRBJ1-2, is DSGVTQTPKHLITATGQRVTLRCSPRSGDLSVYWYQQSLDQGLQFLIQYYNGEERAKGNILERFSAQQFPDLHSELNLSSLELGDSALYFCASSVRGVDGYTFGSGTRLTVV.

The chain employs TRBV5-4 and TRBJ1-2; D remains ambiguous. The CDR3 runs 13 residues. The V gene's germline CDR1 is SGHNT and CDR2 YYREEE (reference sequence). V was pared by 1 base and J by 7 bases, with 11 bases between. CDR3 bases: TGTGCCAGCAGCTTGACAGCGAATCCTGGCTACACCTTC. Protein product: CASSLTANPGYTF.

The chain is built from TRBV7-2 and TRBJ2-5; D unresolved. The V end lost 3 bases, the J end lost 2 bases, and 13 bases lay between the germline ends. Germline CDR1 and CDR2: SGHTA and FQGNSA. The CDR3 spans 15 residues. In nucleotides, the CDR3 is TGTGCCAGCAGCTTGGCCTTAACGGGTCAAGAGACCCAGTACTTC. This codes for CASSLALTGQETQYF.

For the CDR3, the DNA is TGTGCCAGCAGTCTCAGCGGGGGGGCGGATGAGCAGTTCTTC. It encodes CASSLSGGADEQFF. V is TRBV27 and J is TRBJ2-1, with TRBD2 matching 10 bases. This CDR3 comprises 14 residues. Germline CDR1 is MNHEY and CDR2 is SMNVEV (reference sequence). V lost 5 bases and J lost 8; bases outside the gene matches: 6.

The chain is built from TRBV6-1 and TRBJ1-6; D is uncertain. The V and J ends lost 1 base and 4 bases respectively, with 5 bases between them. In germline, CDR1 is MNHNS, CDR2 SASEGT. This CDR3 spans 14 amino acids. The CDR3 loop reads CASSEVPYNSPLHF. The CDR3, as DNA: TGTGCCAGCAGTGAAGTTCCATATAATTCACCCCTCCACTTT.

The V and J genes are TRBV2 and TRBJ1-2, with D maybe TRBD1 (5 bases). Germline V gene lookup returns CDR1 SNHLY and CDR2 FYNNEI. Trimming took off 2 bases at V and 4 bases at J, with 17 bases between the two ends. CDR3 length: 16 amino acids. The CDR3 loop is CASSEPSNRGTYGYTF. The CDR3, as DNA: TGTGCCAGCAGTGAACCCTCTAATCGGGGGACCTATGGCTACACCTTC.

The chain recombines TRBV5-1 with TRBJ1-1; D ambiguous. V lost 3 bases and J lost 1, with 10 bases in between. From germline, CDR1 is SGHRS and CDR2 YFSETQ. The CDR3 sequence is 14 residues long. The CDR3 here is CASSSFLRNTEAFF. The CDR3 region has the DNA TGCGCCAGCAGCTCGTTCTTACGGAACACTGAAGCTTTCTTT.

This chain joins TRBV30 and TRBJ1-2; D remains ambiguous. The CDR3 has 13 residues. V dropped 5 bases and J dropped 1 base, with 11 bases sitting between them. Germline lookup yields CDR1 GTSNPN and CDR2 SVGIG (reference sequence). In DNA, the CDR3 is TGTGCCTGGGGCGCGATCCTTAACTATGGCTACACCTTC. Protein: CAWGAILNYGYTF.

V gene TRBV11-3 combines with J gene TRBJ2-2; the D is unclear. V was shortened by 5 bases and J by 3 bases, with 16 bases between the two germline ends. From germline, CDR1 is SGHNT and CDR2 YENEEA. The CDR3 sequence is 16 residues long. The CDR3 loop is CASSPAWPGDTGELFF. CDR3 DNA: TGTGCCAGCAGCCCGGCTTGGCCGGGCGACACCGGGGAGCTGTTTTTT. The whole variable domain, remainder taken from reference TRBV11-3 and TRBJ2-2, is EAGVVQSPRYKIIEKKQPVAFWCNPISGHNTLYWYLQNLGQGPELLIRYENEEAVDDSQLPKDRFSAERLKGVDSTLKIQPAELGDSAVYLCASSPAWPGDTGELFFGEGSRLTVL.

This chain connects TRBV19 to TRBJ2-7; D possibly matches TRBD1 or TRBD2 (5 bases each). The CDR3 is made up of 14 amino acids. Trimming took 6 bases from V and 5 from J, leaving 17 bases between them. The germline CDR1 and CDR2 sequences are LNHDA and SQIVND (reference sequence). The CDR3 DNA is TGTGCCAGTAGCAAGGGACCGTTATCCCACGAGCAGTACTTC. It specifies CASSKGPLSHEQYF.